The subject of this entry is one TCR beta chain. Different DNA sequences within this sample yield the same CDR3. V lost 0 bases and J lost 4, with 3 bases in between. The CDR3 length is 12 residues. Germline lookup yields CDR1 KGHSH and CDR2 LQKENI. This sample is part of a study of shared clonotypes between healthy human individuals. The material for each subset, its genomic DNA, was split evenly across several immunoSEQ plates. Authors' analysis steps: ImmunoSEQ only sent back junction sequences with no quality scores, so filtering was done differently. Sequenced by immunoSEQ multiplex PCR; TCRdb stores in-frame clones only, minus some. Clone size and the V and J calls come from that table; the DNA yielded D and trimming. In the table there are about 490,000 clones, almost 80% of which are singletons.

The rearrangement links TRBV18 to TRBJ2-5; no firm D call. The source of this sequence is a woman aged 40 to 49 in good health. Some clones in this sample may be carry-over from other donors' samples. Sample: PBMCs. CDR3 sequence reads: CASSPPAETQYF. Written as DNA, the CDR3 is TGTGCCAGCTCACCACCGGCAGAGACCCAGTACTTC.